Listed below are T cell receptor beta chains from one sample, sequenced in a study of blood T cell repertoires in COVID-19. Here immunoSEQ multiplex PCR was the method, and the copy in TCRdb shows in-frame clones only, minus some. The sample holds roughly 53,000 clones, around 84% seen once. The sequenced sample was peripheral blood. These receptors originate from a man in his 70s with active COVID-19. CDR3s include the opening cysteine and the closing phenylalanine or tryptophan. The D gene is left open where the match is weak. Size is stated for part of the rows, as once, few or many counts, or as a class when the clone is expanded.

>TRBD1|TRBJ2-6|TRBV7-3|.
CASSPRTGGGGGANVLTF
TGTGCCAGCAGCCCCAGGACAGGAGGAGGTGGTGGGGCCAACGTCCTGACTTTC
>.|TRBJ2-7|TRBV2|few
CASKTSWSSYEQYF
TGTGCCAGTAAGACTAGTTGGAGCTCCTACGAGCAGTACTTC
>TRBD2|TRBJ2-1|TRBV7-2|.
CASSSSWASGSVEQFF
TGTGCCAGCAGCTCAAGCTGGGCTAGCGGGAGTGTTGAGCAGTTCTTC
>TRBD1|TRBJ1-4|TRBV2|once
CASRYGTGEEKLFF
TGTGCCAGCAGGTACGGGACAGGGGAAGAAAAACTGTTTTTT
>TRBD2|TRBJ2-1|TRBV6-2/TRBV6-3|.
CASSYSGRSDEQFF
TGTGCCAGCAGTTATAGCGGGAGAAGCGATGAGCAGTTCTTC
>TRBD2|TRBJ2-1|TRBV30|.
CAWVSRTSGLYNEQFF
TGTGCCTGGGTTAGCCGGACTAGCGGGTTATACAATGAGCAGTTCTTC
>TRBD2|TRBJ2-7|TRBV4-2|.
CASSQELAGEYRQYF
TGTGCCAGCAGCCAAGAACTAGCGGGAGAATATCGGCAGTACTTC
>TRBD1|TRBJ1-6|TRBV18|.
CASSPGTGNSPLHF
TGTGCCAGCTCACCCGGGACAGGAAATTCACCCCTCCACTTT
>TRBD2|TRBJ2-5|TRBV5-1|.
CASSFGLAGGIPETQYF
TGCGCCAGCAGCTTTGGACTAGCGGGAGGAATACCGGAGACCCAGTACTTC
>TRBD2|TRBJ2-3|TRBV3-1/TRBV3-2|once
CASSQERLAGRTDTQYF
TGTGCCAGCAGCCAAGAAAGACTAGCGGGCCGCACAGATACGCAGTATTTT
>.|TRBJ1-6|TRBV21-1|.
CATKRDRDSPLHF
TGTGCCACGAAACGGGACAGGGATTCACCCCTCCACTTT
>.|TRBJ1-1|TRBV3-1/TRBV3-2|.
CASSQVPAGLNSPEAFF
TGTGCCAGCAGCCAAGTCCCGGCAGGATTAAACTCCCCTGAAGCTTTCTTT
>TRBD1|TRBJ1-2|TRBV6-5|once
CASSRLDRSYGYTF
TGTGCCAGCAGTCGCCTGGACAGGTCCTATGGCTACACCTTC
>.|TRBJ2-5|TRBV7-2|.
CASSVNEGETQYF
TGTGCCAGCAGTGTGAACGAGGGCGAGACCCAGTACTTC
>TRBD2|TRBJ2-1|TRBV5-4|.
CAIEGGNSGAYNEQFF
TGTGCCATCGAGGGGGGCAATAGCGGGGCCTACAATGAGCAGTTCTTC
>.|TRBJ2-2|TRBV12-3/TRBV12-4|.
CAVKGGNTGELFF
TGTGCCGTAAAAGGGGGGAACACCGGGGAGCTGTTTTTT
>.|TRBJ2-4|TRBV11-2|few
CASSYLRGAVDIQYF
TGTGCCAGCAGCTACCTACGCGGGGCAGTGGACATTCAGTACTTC
>.|TRBJ1-1|TRBV5-1|once
CASSPPGGGSTEAFF
TGCGCCAGCAGCCCCCCCGGTGGAGGGTCCACTGAAGCTTTCTTT
>.|TRBJ2-7|TRBV7-2|.
CASRYRGEGGSTYEQYF
TGTGCCAGCAGATATCGGGGTGAGGGCGGGTCCACCTACGAGCAGTACTTC
>.|TRBJ1-2|TRBV28|once
CASSPAYSYGYTF
TGTGCCAGCAGTCCCGCCTACAGCTATGGCTACACCTTC
>.|TRBJ2-1|TRBV19|.
CASSSTRVEQFF
TGTGCCAGTAGCTCGACTAGGGTTGAGCAGTTCTTC
>TRBD1|TRBJ2-7|TRBV2|.
CASIPAPGQGGYEQYF
TGTGCCAGCATTCCTGCGCCGGGACAGGGGGGGTACGAGCAGTACTTC
>.|TRBJ2-7|TRBV7-9|.
CASSGSGGPKQGYEQYF
TGTGCCAGCAGCGGAAGCGGTGGGCCAAAGCAAGGCTACGAGCAGTACTTC
>.|TRBJ1-2|TRBV7-2|.
CASSLHRDDYGYTF
TGTGCCAGCAGCTTGCACAGGGATGACTATGGCTACACCTTC
>.|TRBJ2-1|TRBV27|.
CASSFRGSDNEQFF
TGTGCCAGCAGTTTTCGGGGGAGCGACAATGAGCAGTTCTTC
>TRBD1|TRBJ2-2|TRBV7-2|.
CASSVMTGPGELFF
TGTGCCAGCAGCGTCATGACAGGGCCCGGGGAGCTGTTTTTT
>TRBD2|TRBJ2-7|TRBV5-6|.
CASSLSGSSYEQYF
TGTGCCAGCAGCCTGAGCGGGAGCTCCTACGAGCAGTACTTC
>.|TRBJ1-2|TRBV6-5|.
CASNKLQGSYGYTF
TGTGCCAGCAATAAATTACAGGGTTCATATGGCTACACCTTC
>.|TRBJ2-7|TRBV28|.
CASSLGWEGHPPYEQYF
TGTGCCAGCAGTTTGGGCTGGGAGGGACACCCCCCCTACGAGCAGTACTTC
>TRBD1|TRBJ2-7|TRBV3-1/TRBV3-2|.
CASSYPGQGTYEQYF
TGTGCCAGCAGCTACCCGGGACAGGGGACCTACGAGCAGTACTTC
>.|TRBJ1-5|TRBV28|.
CASSTLWGSGNQPQHF
TGTGCCAGCAGTACGTTATGGGGCAGTGGCAATCAGCCCCAGCATTTT
>.|TRBJ2-7|TRBV6-5|.
CASSYNGGSTYEQYF
TGTGCCAGCAGTTACAACGGAGGGTCAACCTACGAGCAGTACTTC
>.|TRBJ2-3|TRBV2|.
CASSEGYTGTDTQYF
TGTGCCAGCAGTGAGGGCTACACAGGCACAGATACGCAGTATTTT
>TRBD1|TRBJ2-5|TRBV7-9|.
CASSLGQGKETQYF
TGTGCCAGCAGCTTGGGACAGGGAAAAGAGACCCAGTACTTC
>.|TRBJ1-2|TRBV3-1/TRBV3-2|.
CASSPGGYGYTF
TGTGCCAGCAGTCCGGGGGGCTATGGCTACACCTTC
>TRBD1|TRBJ2-7|TRBV30|few
CAWSVLRGQDAYEQYF
TGTGCCTGGAGTGTGTTAAGGGGACAGGATGCTTACGAGCAGTACTTC
>TRBD1|TRBJ1-1|TRBV5-1|.
CASSPDRGYTEAFF
TGCGCCAGCAGCCCGGACAGGGGGTACACTGAAGCTTTCTTT
>.|TRBJ1-1|TRBV6-6|.
CASRLLNDIEAFF
TGTGCCAGCAGATTACTCAATGACATTGAAGCTTTCTTT
>TRBD2|TRBJ2-7|TRBV3-1/TRBV3-2|.
CASSQVGIGGSVHEQYF
TGTGCCAGCAGCCAAGTGGGTATCGGCGGGAGCGTTCACGAGCAGTACTTC
>TRBD1|TRBJ1-5|TRBV28|.
CASSFFLTGDQPQHF
TGTGCCAGCAGTTTCTTTCTAACAGGGGATCAGCCCCAGCATTTT
>TRBD1|TRBJ2-3|TRBV7-8|.
CASSSGQGADTQYF
TGTGCCAGCAGCTCGGGACAGGGGGCAGATACGCAGTATTTT
>TRBD2|TRBJ2-3|TRBV18|.
CASSPAGGVTDTQYF
TGTGCCAGCTCACCAGCCGGGGGGGTGACAGATACGCAGTATTTT
>.|TRBJ2-7|TRBV9|few
CASSVAGDRMYEQYF
TGTGCCAGCAGCGTAGCTGGTGACAGGATGTACGAGCAGTACTTC
>TRBD2|TRBJ2-3|TRBV9|once
CASGPLAASTDTQYF
TGTGCCAGCGGGCCCCTAGCGGCTAGCACAGATACGCAGTATTTT
>.|TRBJ2-3|TRBV5-6|.
CASSLELLRDTQYF
TGTGCCAGCAGCTTGGAACTGCTCCGAGATACGCAGTATTTT
>.|TRBJ1-2|TRBV18|.
CASSPGAFQGGYTF
TGTGCCAGCTCACCAGGGGCCTTTCAGGGTGGCTACACCTTC
>.|TRBJ2-7|TRBV19|.
CASSPSGGRGSYEQYF
TGTGCCAGTAGTCCCTCGGGGGGCAGGGGCTCCTACGAGCAGTACTTC
>TRBD2|TRBJ2-3|TRBV5-1|.
CASSSQPTSGSWADTQYF
TGCGCCAGCAGCTCCCAACCGACTAGCGGGAGTTGGGCAGATACGCAGTATTTT
>TRBD1|TRBJ1-2|TRBV6-5|few
CASSPQGTGSGYTF
TGTGCCAGCAGCCCACAGGGGACAGGGTCGGGCTACACCTTC
>TRBD1|TRBJ2-7|TRBV6-2/TRBV6-3|.
CASSYVRQGSDEQYF
TGTGCCAGCAGTTACGTCCGACAGGGCTCCGACGAGCAGTACTTC